This T cell receptor beta chain is from a study of T cell responses to AZD1222 COVID-19 vaccine. J lost 4 bases, V lost 0 bases, and 4 bases had no gene match. This CDR3 is built from 15 residues. CDR1 is SGHTS, CDR2 YDEGEE, per germline. Clones were sequenced by immunoSEQ multiplex PCR, and TCRdb holds only the in-frame ones, with some missing. This table has about 140,000 clones, less than 95% appearing once. Study-wide results and limits: Spike was spanned by vaccine-associated CD4 TCRs, which were dominant at 160-218 and 743-854. Spike-specific TCR breadth rose after two AZD1222 doses, and depth rose as well.

This clone was recorded once. Antigen specificity is unknown. Analyses pooled second doses at about 4 or about 12 weeks. Sequenced here: peripheral blood, sampled 28 days after the second AZD1222 dose. This receptor was taken from an adult who received the AZD1222 COVID-19 vaccine. V gene TRBV5-8 combines with J gene TRBJ1-5; 7 bases line up with TRBD1. Written as DNA, the CDR3 is TGTGCCAGCAGCTTGGAAGGGGGCCTTAATCAGCCCCAGCATTTT. It translates to CASSLEGGLNQPQHF.